The rows below give T cell receptor beta chains drawn from one sample of a study of blood T cells in healthy people across ages. A single record per CDR3 protein comes from TCRdb applying MiXCR to the 5' RACE reads. This table holds about 970,000 distinct CDR3 sequences, roughly 50% found once. The source material was blood. Receptor source: a woman in her sixties in good health. The CDR3 runs from the conserved cysteine through the conserved F or W. The D gene is left open where the match is weak. Clone sizes are given selectively: once, few, many, or a class where the clone is expanded.

j_call: TRBJ2-4
clone_size: few
d_call: NA
v_call: TRBV6-2/TRBV6-3
cdr3_aa: CASTDPGAGTAKNIQYF
cdr3_nt: TGTGCCAGCACCGACCCCGGGGCGGGGACCGCCAAAAACATTCAGTACTTC

j_call: TRBJ2-1
clone_size: NA
d_call: TRBD2
v_call: TRBV20-1
cdr3_aa: CSARDFREAVDEQFF
cdr3_nt: TGCAGTGCTAGAGATTTCCGGGAGGCAGTAGATGAGCAGTTCTTC

j_call: TRBJ2-7
clone_size: NA
d_call: NA
v_call: TRBV5-6
cdr3_aa: CASSHWGAYEQYF
cdr3_nt: TGTGCCAGCAGTCATTGGGGAGCCTACGAGCAGTACTTC

j_call: TRBJ2-7
clone_size: NA
d_call: TRBD2
v_call: TRBV4-1
cdr3_aa: CASSQIAGDYYEQYF
cdr3_nt: TGCGCCAGCAGCCAAATAGCGGGAGACTACTACGAGCAGTACTTC

j_call: TRBJ1-2
clone_size: NA
d_call: NA
v_call: TRBV20-1
cdr3_aa: CSARGGHKSYGYTF
cdr3_nt: TGCAGTGCTAGAGGGGGGCACAAGTCGTATGGCTACACCTTC

j_call: TRBJ2-1
clone_size: NA
d_call: TRBD1
v_call: TRBV27
cdr3_aa: CASSARTGLSYNEQFF
cdr3_nt: TGTGCCAGCAGTGCCCGGACAGGGCTCTCCTACAATGAGCAGTTCTTC

j_call: TRBJ2-7
clone_size: few
d_call: NA
v_call: TRBV6-2/TRBV6-3
cdr3_aa: CASSYLIRGHYEQYF
cdr3_nt: TGTGCCAGCAGTTACTTGATTCGGGGCCACTACGAGCAGTACTTC

j_call: TRBJ2-6
clone_size: NA
d_call: TRBD1
v_call: TRBV7-2
cdr3_aa: CASSLAGTAGANVLTF
cdr3_nt: TGTGCCAGCAGCTTAGCCGGGACAGCTGGGGCCAACGTCCTGACTTTC

j_call: TRBJ1-2
clone_size: NA
d_call: TRBD1
v_call: TRBV4-3
cdr3_aa: CASSQAGQGRVYGYTF
cdr3_nt: TGCGCCAGCAGCCAGGCGGGACAGGGCAGAGTCTATGGCTACACCTTC

j_call: TRBJ2-3
clone_size: NA
d_call: NA
v_call: TRBV15
cdr3_aa: CATSRDVTRSTDTQYF
cdr3_nt: TGTGCCACCAGCAGAGACGTGACTCGGAGCACAGATACGCAGTATTTT

j_call: TRBJ2-5
clone_size: few
d_call: NA
v_call: TRBV7-2
cdr3_aa: CASTQLDWETQYF
cdr3_nt: TGTGCCAGCACTCAACTAGATTGGGAGACCCAGTACTTC

j_call: TRBJ2-1
clone_size: NA
d_call: NA
v_call: TRBV3-1
cdr3_aa: CASSQDWVNEQFF
cdr3_nt: TGTGCCAGCAGCCAAGATTGGGTGAATGAGCAGTTCTTC

j_call: TRBJ2-4
clone_size: NA
d_call: NA
v_call: TRBV20-1
cdr3_aa: CSARKENIQYF
cdr3_nt: TGCAGTGCTAGGAAGGAAAACATTCAGTACTTC

j_call: TRBJ2-3
clone_size: NA
d_call: TRBD2
v_call: TRBV6-2/TRBV6-3
cdr3_aa: CDSSYSTSGSTDTQYF
cdr3_nt: TGTGACAGCAGTTACTCAACTAGCGGGAGTACAGATACGCAGTATTTT

j_call: TRBJ2-6
clone_size: NA
d_call: NA
v_call: TRBV2
cdr3_aa: CASSEAGSSGANVLTF
cdr3_nt: TGTGCCAGCAGTGAAGCTGGCAGCTCTGGGGCCAACGTCCTGACTTTC

j_call: TRBJ2-3
clone_size: NA
d_call: NA
v_call: TRBV12-3/TRBV12-4
cdr3_aa: CASSLQAGRDTQYF
cdr3_nt: TGTGCCAGCAGTTTACAGGCAGGACGAGATACGCAGTATTTT

j_call: TRBJ2-5
clone_size: NA
d_call: TRBD2
v_call: TRBV7-6
cdr3_aa: CASSHSRTSGSVDETQYF
cdr3_nt: TGTGCCAGCAGCCACTCCCGGACTAGCGGGAGTGTTGACGAGACCCAGTACTTC

j_call: TRBJ2-7
clone_size: few
d_call: TRBD2
v_call: TRBV7-2
cdr3_aa: CASSLGLAEAYEQYF
cdr3_nt: TGTGCCAGCAGCTTAGGACTAGCGGAGGCCTACGAGCAGTACTTC

j_call: TRBJ1-1
clone_size: once
d_call: NA
v_call: TRBV27
cdr3_aa: CASSLSSQGLNTEAFF
cdr3_nt: TGTGCCAGCAGTTTATCGAGCCAGGGACTGAACACTGAAGCTTTCTTT

j_call: TRBJ2-1
clone_size: NA
d_call: TRBD2
v_call: TRBV12-3/TRBV12-4
cdr3_aa: CASASGMGWNEQFF
cdr3_nt: TGTGCCAGCGCAAGCGGGATGGGGTGGAATGAGCAGTTCTTC

j_call: TRBJ2-3
clone_size: few
d_call: NA
v_call: TRBV3-1
cdr3_aa: CASSQTWDTQYF
cdr3_nt: TGTGCCAGCAGCCAAACTTGGGATACGCAGTATTTT

j_call: TRBJ2-1
clone_size: few
d_call: TRBD2
v_call: TRBV7-9
cdr3_aa: CASSEGRGFYEQFF
cdr3_nt: TGTGCCAGCAGTGAGGGGAGGGGATTTTATGAGCAGTTCTTC

j_call: TRBJ2-1
clone_size: NA
d_call: NA
v_call: TRBV5-5
cdr3_aa: CASSLALGPPSVEQFF
cdr3_nt: TGTGCCAGCAGCTTGGCCCTAGGACCGCCATCCGTTGAGCAGTTCTTC